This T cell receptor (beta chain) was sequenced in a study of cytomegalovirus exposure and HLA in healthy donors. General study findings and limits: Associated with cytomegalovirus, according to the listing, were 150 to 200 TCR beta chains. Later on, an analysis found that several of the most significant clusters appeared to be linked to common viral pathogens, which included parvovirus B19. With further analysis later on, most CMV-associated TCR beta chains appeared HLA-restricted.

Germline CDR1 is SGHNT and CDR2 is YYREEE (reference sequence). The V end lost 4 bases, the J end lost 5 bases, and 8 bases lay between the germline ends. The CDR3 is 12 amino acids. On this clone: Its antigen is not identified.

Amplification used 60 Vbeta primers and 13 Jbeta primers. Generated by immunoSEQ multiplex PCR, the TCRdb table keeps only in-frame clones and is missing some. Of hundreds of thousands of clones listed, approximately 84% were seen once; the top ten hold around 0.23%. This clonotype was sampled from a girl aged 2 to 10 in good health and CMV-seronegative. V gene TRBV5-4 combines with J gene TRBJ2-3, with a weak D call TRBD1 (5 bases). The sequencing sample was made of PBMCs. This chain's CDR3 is CASSKGIDTQYF. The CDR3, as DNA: TGTGCCAGCAGCAAGGGGATAGATACGCAGTATTTT.